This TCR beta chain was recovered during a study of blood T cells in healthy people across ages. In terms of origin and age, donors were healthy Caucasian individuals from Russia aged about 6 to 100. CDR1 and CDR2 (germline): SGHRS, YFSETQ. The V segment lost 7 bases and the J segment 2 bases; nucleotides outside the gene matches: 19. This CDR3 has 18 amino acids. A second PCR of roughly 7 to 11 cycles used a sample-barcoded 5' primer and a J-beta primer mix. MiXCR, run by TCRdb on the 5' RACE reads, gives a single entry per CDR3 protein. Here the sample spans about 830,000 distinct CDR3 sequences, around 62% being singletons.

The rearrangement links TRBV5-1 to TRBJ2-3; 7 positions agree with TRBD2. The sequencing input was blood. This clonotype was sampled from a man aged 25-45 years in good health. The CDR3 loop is CASPGRERGPRNTDTQYF. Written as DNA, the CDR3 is TGCGCCAGCCCCGGGCGGGAGCGGGGACCAAGGAACACAGATACGCAGTATTTT.